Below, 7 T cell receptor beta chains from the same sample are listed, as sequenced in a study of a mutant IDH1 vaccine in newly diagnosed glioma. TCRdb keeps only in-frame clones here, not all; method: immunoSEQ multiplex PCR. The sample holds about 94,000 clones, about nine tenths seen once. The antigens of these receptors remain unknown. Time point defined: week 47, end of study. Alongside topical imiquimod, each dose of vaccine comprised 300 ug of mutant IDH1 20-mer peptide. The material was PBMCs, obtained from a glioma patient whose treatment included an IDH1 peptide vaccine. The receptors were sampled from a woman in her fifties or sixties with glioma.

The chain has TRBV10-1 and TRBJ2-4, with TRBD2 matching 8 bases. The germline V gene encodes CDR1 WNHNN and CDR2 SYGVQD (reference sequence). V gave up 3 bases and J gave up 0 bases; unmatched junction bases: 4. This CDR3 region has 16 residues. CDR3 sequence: CASSDGTRAAKNIQYF. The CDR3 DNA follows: TGCGCCAGCAGTGACGGGACTAGGGCAGCCAAAAACATTCAGTACTTC.

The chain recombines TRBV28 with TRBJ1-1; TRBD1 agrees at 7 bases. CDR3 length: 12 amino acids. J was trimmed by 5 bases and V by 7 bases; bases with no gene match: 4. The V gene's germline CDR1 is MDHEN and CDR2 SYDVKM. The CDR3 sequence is CASKTGVTEAFF. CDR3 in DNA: TGTGCCAGCAAAACAGGGGTTACTGAAGCTTTCTTT.

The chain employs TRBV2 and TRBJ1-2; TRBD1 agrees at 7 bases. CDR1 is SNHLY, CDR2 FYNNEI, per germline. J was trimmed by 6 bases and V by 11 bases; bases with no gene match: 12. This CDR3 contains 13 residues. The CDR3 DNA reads TGTGCCGGGGAGGGGCAGGGGGAAGATGGCTACACCTTC. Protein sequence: CAGEGQGEDGYTF. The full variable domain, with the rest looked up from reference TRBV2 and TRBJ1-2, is EPEVTQTPSHQVTQMGQEVILRCVPISNHLYFYWYRQILGQKVEFLVSFYNNEISEKSEIFDDQFSVERPDGSNFTLKIRSTKLEDSAMYFCAGEGQGEDGYTFGSGTRLTVV.

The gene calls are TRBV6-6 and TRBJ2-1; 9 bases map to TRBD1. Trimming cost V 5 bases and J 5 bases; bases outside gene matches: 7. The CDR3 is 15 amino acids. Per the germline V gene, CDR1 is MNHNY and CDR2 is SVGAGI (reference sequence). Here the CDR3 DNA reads TGTGCCAGCAGTGACGGACAGGGGAGCAACAATGAGCAGTTCTTC. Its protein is CASSDGQGSNNEQFF.

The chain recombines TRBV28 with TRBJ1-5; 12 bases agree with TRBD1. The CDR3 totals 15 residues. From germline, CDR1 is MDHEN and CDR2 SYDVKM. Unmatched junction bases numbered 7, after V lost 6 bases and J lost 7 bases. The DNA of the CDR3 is TGTGCCAGCAGCCTCCAGGGGACAGGGGGCCAGCCCCAGCATTTT. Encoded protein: CASSLQGTGGQPQHF.

The CDR3 loop reads CASSIEGSGRSETQYF. The CDR3, as DNA: TGTGCCAGTAGTATAGAAGGTAGCGGGAGATCAGAGACCCAGTACTTC. This chain uses TRBV19 with TRBJ2-5, with 9 positions matching TRBD2. The germline CDR1 and CDR2 sequences are LNHDA and SQIVND (reference sequence). The length of the CDR3 is 16 residues. With V trimmed by 0 bases and J by 4 bases, 6 bases remained unmatched.

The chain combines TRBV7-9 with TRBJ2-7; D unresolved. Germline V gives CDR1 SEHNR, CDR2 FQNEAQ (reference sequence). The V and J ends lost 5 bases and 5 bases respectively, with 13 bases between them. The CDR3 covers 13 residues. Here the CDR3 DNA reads TGTGCCAGCAGCGTAGGCCCTCGGGACGAGCAGTACTTC. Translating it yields CASSVGPRDEQYF.